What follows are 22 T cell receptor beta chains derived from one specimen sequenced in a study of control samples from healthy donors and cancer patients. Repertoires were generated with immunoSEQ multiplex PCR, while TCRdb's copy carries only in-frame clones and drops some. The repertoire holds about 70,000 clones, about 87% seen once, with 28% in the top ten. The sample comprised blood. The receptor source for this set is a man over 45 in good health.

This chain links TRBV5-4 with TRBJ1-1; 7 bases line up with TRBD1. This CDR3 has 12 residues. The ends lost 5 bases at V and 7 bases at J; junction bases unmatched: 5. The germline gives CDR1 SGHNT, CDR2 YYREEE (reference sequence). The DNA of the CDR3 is TGTGCCAGCAGGAGTCAGGGGGATGAAGCTTTCTTT. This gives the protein CASRSQGDEAFF.

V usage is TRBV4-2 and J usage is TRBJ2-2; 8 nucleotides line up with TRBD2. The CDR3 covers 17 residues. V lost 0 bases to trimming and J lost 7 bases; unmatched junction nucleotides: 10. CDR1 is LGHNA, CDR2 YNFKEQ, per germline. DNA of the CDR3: TGTGCCAGCAGCCAAGATCTCAGCGGGAGCCTTGGCGGGGAGCTGTTTTTT. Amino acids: CASSQDLSGSLGGELFF.

The DNA of the CDR3 is TGTGCCAGCAGCGCCAACTTCGACAGGGGGCGCGGCGAGCAGTACTTC. It codes for CASSANFDRGRGEQYF. The chain uses TRBV9 and TRBJ2-7; 10 positions match TRBD1. With 3 bases clipped from V and 6 bases from J, the junction kept 12 bases outside the gene matches. Germline CDR1 and CDR2: SGDLS and YYNGEE. This CDR3 contains 16 residues. Supplemented by reference TRBV9 and TRBJ2-7, the full variable domain reads DSGVTQTPKHLITATGQRVTLRCSPRSGDLSVYWYQQSLDQGLQFLIQYYNGEERAKGNILERFSAQQFPDLHSELNLSSLELGDSALYFCASSANFDRGRGEQYFGPGTRLTVT.

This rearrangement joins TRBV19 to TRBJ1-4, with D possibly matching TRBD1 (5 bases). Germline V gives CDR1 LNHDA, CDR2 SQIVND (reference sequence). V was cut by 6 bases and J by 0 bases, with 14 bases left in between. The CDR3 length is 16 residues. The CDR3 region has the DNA TGTGCCAGTAGAATCGGGCGGGGGGCAACTAATGAAAAACTGTTTTTT. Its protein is CASRIGRGATNEKLFF.

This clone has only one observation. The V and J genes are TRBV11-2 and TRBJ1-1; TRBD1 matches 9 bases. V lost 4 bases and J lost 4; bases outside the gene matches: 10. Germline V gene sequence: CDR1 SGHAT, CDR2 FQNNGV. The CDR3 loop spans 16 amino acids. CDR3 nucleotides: TGTGCCAGCAGCTGGGGACAGGGCGTGGGGAGCACTGAAGCTTTCTTT. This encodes CASSWGQGVGSTEAFF.

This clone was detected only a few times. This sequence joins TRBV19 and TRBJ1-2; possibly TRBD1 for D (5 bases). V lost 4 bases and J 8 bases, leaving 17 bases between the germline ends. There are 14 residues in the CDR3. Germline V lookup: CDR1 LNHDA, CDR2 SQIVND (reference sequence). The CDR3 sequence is CASSTPSGWDGYTF. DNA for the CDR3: TGTGCCAGTAGTACCCCCTCCGGGTGGGACGGCTACACCTTC.

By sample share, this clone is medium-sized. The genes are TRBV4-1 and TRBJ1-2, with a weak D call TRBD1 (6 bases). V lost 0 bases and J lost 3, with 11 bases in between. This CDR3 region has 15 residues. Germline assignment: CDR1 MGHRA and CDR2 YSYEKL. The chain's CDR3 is CASSQDAGVDYGYTF. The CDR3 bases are TGCGCCAGCAGCCAAGACGCAGGGGTGGACTATGGCTACACCTTC.

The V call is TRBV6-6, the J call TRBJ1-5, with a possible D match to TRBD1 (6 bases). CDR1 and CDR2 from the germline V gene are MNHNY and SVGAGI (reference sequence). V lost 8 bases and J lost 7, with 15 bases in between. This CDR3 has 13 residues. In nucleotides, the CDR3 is TGTGCCAGCGGGGTACAGGGCGAGCAGCCCCAGCATTTT. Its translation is CASGVQGEQPQHF.

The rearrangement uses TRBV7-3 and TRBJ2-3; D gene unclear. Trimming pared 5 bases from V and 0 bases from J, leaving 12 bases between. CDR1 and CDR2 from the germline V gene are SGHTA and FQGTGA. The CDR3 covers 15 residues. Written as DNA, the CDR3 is TGTGCCAGCAGCCCGAGTCGGGTTAGCACAGATACGCAGTATTTT. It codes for CASSPSRVSTDTQYF.

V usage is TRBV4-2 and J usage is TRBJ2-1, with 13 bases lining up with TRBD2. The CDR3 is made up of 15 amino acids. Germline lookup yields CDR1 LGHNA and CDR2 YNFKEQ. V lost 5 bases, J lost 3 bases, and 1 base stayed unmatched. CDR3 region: CASSRTSGSYNEQFF. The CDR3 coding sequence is TGTGCCAGCAGCAGGACTAGCGGGAGCTACAATGAGCAGTTCTTC.

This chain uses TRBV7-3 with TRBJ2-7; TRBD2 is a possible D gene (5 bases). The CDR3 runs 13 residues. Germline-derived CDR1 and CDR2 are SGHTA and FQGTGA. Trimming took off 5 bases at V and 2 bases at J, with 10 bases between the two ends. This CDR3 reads CASSPPGAYEQYF. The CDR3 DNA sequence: TGTGCCAGCAGCCCTCCCGGGGCCTACGAGCAGTACTTC.

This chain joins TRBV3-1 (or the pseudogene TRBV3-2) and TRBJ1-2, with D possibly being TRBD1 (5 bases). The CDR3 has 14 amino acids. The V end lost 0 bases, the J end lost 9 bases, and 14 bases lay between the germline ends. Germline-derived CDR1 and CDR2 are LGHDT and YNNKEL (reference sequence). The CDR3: CASSQEAGKVSYTF. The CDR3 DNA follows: TGTGCCAGCAGCCAAGAGGCAGGGAAGGTTAGCTACACCTTC.

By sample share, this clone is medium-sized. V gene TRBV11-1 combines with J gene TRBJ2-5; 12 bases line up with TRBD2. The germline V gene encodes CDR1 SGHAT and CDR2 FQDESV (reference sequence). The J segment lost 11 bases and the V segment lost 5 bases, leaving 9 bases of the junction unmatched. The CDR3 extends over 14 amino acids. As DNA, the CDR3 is TGTGCCAGCAGCACTCGTACTAGCGGGGGGCCTCAGTACTTC. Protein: CASSTRTSGGPQYF.

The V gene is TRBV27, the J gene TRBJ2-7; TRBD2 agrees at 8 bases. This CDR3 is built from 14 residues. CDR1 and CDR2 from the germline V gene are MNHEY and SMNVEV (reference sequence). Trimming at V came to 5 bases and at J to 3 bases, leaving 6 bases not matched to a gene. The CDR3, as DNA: TGTGCCAGCAGTCCGGGACTAGGCAACTACGAGCAGTACTTC. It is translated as CASSPGLGNYEQYF.

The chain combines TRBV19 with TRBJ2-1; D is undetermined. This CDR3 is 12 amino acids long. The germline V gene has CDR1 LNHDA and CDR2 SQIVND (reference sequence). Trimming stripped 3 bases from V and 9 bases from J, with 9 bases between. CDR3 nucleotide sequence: TGTGCCAGTAGTATCTGGCAGGCTGAGCAGTTCTTC. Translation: CASSIWQAEQFF.

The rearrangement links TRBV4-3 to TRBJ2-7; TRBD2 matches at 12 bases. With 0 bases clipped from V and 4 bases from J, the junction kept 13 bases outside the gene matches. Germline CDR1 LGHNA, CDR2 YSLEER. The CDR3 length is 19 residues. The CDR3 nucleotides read TGCGCCAGCAGCCAAGATCCCCCAGGGCTAGCGGGGGGGCTTTACGAGCAGTACTTC. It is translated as CASSQDPPGLAGGLYEQYF.

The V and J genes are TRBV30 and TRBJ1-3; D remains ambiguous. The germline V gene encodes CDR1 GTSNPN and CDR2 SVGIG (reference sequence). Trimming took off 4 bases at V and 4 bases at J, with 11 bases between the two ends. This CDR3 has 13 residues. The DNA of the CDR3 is TGTGCCTGGAAGAATCCGGGGGGAAACACCATATATTTT. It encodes CAWKNPGGNTIYF.

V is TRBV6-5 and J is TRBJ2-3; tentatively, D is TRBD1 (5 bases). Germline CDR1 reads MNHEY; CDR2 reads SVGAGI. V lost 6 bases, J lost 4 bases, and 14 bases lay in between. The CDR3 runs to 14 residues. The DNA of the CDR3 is TGTGCCAGCAGCCGCCCGCAGGGTGCAGATACGCAGTATTTT. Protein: CASSRPQGADTQYF.

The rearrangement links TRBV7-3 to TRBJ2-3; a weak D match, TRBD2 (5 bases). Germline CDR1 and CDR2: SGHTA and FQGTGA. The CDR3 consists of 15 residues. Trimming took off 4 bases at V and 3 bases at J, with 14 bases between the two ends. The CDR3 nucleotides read TGTGCCAGCAGCTCCGGACTGCACCGGACAGATACGCAGTATTTT. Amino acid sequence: CASSSGLHRTDTQYF.

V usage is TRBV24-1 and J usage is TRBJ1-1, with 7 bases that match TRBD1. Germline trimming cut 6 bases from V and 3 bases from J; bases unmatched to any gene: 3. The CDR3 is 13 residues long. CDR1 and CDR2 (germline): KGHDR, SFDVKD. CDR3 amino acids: CATSLQGDTEAFF. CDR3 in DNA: TGTGCCACCAGTCTCCAGGGGGACACTGAAGCTTTCTTT.

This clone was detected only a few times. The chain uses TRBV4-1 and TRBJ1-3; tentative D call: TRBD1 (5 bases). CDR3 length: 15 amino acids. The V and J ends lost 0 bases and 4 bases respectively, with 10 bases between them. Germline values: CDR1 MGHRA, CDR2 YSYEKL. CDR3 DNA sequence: TGCGCCAGCAGCCAAGATTGGGGGGTGGGAAACACCATATATTTT. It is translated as CASSQDWGVGNTIYF.

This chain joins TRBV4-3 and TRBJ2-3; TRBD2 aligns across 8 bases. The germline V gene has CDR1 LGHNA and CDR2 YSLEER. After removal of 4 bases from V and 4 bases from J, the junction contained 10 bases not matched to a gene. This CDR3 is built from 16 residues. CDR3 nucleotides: TGCGCCAGCAGCCTAAAAGCGGGAGATGGGGCAGATACGCAGTATTTT. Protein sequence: CASSLKAGDGADTQYF.